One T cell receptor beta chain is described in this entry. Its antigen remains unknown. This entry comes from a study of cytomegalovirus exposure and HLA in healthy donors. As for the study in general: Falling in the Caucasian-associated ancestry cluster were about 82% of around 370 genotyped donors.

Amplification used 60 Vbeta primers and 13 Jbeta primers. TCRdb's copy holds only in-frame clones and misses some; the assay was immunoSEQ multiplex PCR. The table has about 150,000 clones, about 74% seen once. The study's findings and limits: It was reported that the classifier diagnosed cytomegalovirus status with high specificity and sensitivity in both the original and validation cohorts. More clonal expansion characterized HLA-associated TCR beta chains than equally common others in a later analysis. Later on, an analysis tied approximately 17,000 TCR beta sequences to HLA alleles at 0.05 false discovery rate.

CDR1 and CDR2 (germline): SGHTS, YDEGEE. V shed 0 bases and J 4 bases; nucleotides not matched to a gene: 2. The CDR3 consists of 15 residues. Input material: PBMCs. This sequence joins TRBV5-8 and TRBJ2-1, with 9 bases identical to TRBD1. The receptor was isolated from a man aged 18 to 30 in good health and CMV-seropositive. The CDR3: CASSLEGTGYNEQFF. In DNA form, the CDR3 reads TGTGCCAGCAGCTTGGAAGGGACAGGGTACAATGAGCAGTTCTTC.